The 18 T cell receptor beta chains listed next were all sequenced from one sample in a study of blood T cell repertoires in COVID-19. This table comes from immunoSEQ multiplex PCR, and its TCRdb copy is limited to in-frame clones, with some not included. This table has around 190,000 clones, roughly 82% appearing once. Sequenced: PBMCs or T cells enriched from blood (not recorded which). These receptors originate from a man aged 35-49 years with acute COVID-19.

V is TRBV27 and J is TRBJ1-4; 7 bases line up with TRBD1. V was pared by 5 bases and J by 8 bases, with 8 bases of the junction left unmatched. Germline lookup yields CDR1 MNHEY and CDR2 SMNVEV (reference sequence). This CDR3 spans 14 amino acids. The CDR3 spells CASSPIDRAEKLFF. CDR3 DNA: TGTGCCAGCAGTCCGATCGACAGGGCGGAAAAACTGTTTTTT. Using reference TRBV27 and TRBJ1-4 for the parts outside the CDR3, the full variable domain is EAQVTQNPRYLITVTGKKLTVTCSQNMNHEYMSWYRQDPGLGLRQIYYSMNVEVTDKGDVPEGYKVSRKEKRNFPLILESPSPNQTSLYFCASSPIDRAEKLFFGSGTQLSVL.

This rearrangement joins TRBV5-1 to TRBJ2-5; TRBD2 matches 8 bases. The CDR3 has 16 residues. V lost 4 bases and J lost 4; bases outside the gene matches: 12. Germline CDR1 is SGHRS and CDR2 is YFSETQ. In nucleotides, the CDR3 is TGCGCCAGCAGCCCCGGACTAGCAGGAGGGGGAGAGACCCAGTACTTC. Translating gives CASSPGLAGGGETQYF.

This chain connects TRBV21-1 to TRBJ2-7; the listed D gene, TRBD1, was not tested against the DNA. TRBV21-1 is marked as a pseudogene. The CDR3 has 12 amino acids. The CDR3 region is CASSKTGYEQYF. The CDR3 bases are TGTGCCAGCAGCAAGACAGGGTACGAGCAGTACTTC.

This chain links TRBV18 with TRBJ2-7; D may be TRBD2 (7 bases). V was shortened by 5 bases and J by 4 bases, with 21 bases between the two germline ends. The germline V gene has CDR1 KGHSH and CDR2 LQKENI. The CDR3 covers 16 residues. The CDR3 DNA sequence: TGTGCCAGCTCATCTAGGGGGGGGCCCGTCTCGTACGAGCAGTACTTC. Translation gives CASSSRGGPVSYEQYF.

In regard to this clone: The sample carries other DNA sequences with the same CDR3. The rearrangement uses TRBV13 and TRBJ2-3; the D gene is possibly TRBD1 (6 bases). This CDR3 has 13 amino acids. Trimming removed 2 bases from V and 4 bases from J, with 7 bases in between. Looked up from germline, CDR1 is PRHDT and CDR2 is FYEKMQ (reference sequence). CDR3 nucleotide sequence: TGTGCCAGCAGCTTATCAGGGGCAGATACGCAGTATTTT. This encodes CASSLSGADTQYF.

This chain connects TRBV27 to TRBJ2-1; D gene uncertain. In germline, CDR1 is MNHEY, CDR2 SMNVEV (reference sequence). Trimming left V 2 bases short and J 2 bases short, with 10 bases between. The CDR3 totals 15 residues. This CDR3 is CASSLTRYPYNEQFF. CDR3 sequence (DNA): TGTGCCAGCAGTTTAACTCGTTACCCCTACAATGAGCAGTTCTTC.

The rearrangement uses TRBV30 and TRBJ2-1, with TRBD2 as a possible D gene (5 bases). Germline loops: CDR1 GTSNPN, CDR2 SVGIG (reference sequence). This CDR3 contains 13 residues. V was clipped by 4 bases and J by 8 bases, with 15 bases between them. CDR3: CAWTLEARYEQFF. The CDR3 DNA is TGTGCCTGGACACTGGAGGCTAGGTATGAGCAGTTCTTC.

CDR3 coding DNA: TGTGCCAGCAGTGATATGGGACAGGGGTTTAACGAGCAGTTCTTC. It is translated as CASSDMGQGFNEQFF. This chain uses TRBV6-1 with TRBJ2-1; the match to TRBD1 covers 10 bases. V shed 3 bases, J shed 10 bases, and the junction held 9 bases outside the gene matches. Germline V CDR1 and CDR2: MNHNS, SASEGT. CDR3 length: 15 residues.

A single count supports this clone. This chain uses TRBV4-1 with TRBJ2-5; 12 bases match TRBD2. Germline V gene sequence: CDR1 MGHRA, CDR2 YSYEKL. V trimming: 4 bases; J trimming: 4 bases; junction bases outside the gene matches: 7. The CDR3 runs 16 residues. The CDR3 is CASSPRALAGGETQYF. In DNA form, the CDR3 reads TGCGCCAGCAGCCCCCGGGCACTAGCGGGGGGAGAGACCCAGTACTTC.

V is TRBV4-2 and J is TRBJ2-1, with D possibly matching TRBD1 (6 bases). The CDR3 has 16 residues. Per germline, CDR1 LGHNA and CDR2 YNFKEQ. Trimming took off 1 base at V and 1 base at J, with 11 bases between the two ends. The CDR3 is CASSQVWGRSYNEQFF. Here the CDR3 DNA reads TGTGCCAGCAGCCAAGTGTGGGGGCGGTCCTACAATGAGCAGTTCTTC.

On this clone: Other nucleotide sequences in the sample specify the same CDR3. The chain carries TRBV27 and TRBJ1-2, with D possibly TRBD1 on 5 matching bases. This CDR3 has 15 residues. V lost 1 base, J lost 4 bases, and 13 bases lay in between. Germline-derived CDR1 and CDR2 are MNHEY and SMNVEV (reference sequence). The CDR3 coding sequence is TGTGCCAGCAGTTTATTGGGGCAGGGCATCTATGGCTACACCTTC. It codes for CASSLLGQGIYGYTF.

Only one count was recorded for this clone. The CDR3 DNA is TGTGCCACCACGCGAACGGCAGGAACTGAAGCTTTCTTT. Translated: CATTRTAGTEAFF. The V gene is TRBV27, the J gene TRBJ1-1; no firm D call. Germline V gene lookup returns CDR1 MNHEY and CDR2 SMNVEV (reference sequence). V gave up 10 bases and J gave up 5 bases, with 17 bases separating them. CDR3 length: 13 residues.

This chain connects TRBV7-9 to TRBJ1-2, with D possibly matching TRBD1 (6 bases). This CDR3 is built from 14 residues. Trimming cost V 5 bases and J 4 bases, with 14 bases left between them. Germline loops: CDR1 SEHNR, CDR2 FQNEAQ (reference sequence). The CDR3 DNA reads TGTGCCAGCAGCCGGACAGCTTCAGTCTATGGCTACACCTTC. Amino acid sequence: CASSRTASVYGYTF.

The genes are TRBV4-2 and TRBJ2-5, with 10 bases aligning to TRBD2. Trimming took 0 bases from V and 7 from J; bases not matched to a gene: 8. CDR1 and CDR2 (germline): LGHNA, YNFKEQ. CDR3 length: 16 residues. The CDR3 nucleotides are TGTGCCAGCAGCCAAGATAGTACTAGCGGGAAGGTGACCCAGTACTTC. Its translation is CASSQDSTSGKVTQYF.

CDR3 sequence reads: CASSELPFSQPQHF. In DNA form, the CDR3 reads TGTGCCAGCAGTGAACTACCGTTCTCTCAGCCCCAGCATTTT. This chain uses TRBV6-1 with TRBJ1-5, with unresolved D. CDR3 length equals 14 residues. With 2 bases removed from V and 6 bases from J, the gap between germline ends came to 11 bases. The germline gives CDR1 MNHNS, CDR2 SASEGT.

The chain has TRBV18 and TRBJ1-2; 7 positions match TRBD1. The CDR3 runs 13 residues. V trimming: 5 bases; J trimming: 2 bases; junction bases outside the gene matches: 2. Germline V gene sequence: CDR1 KGHSH, CDR2 LQKENI. CDR3 sequence: CASSGTENYGYTF. In DNA form, the CDR3 reads TGTGCCAGCTCAGGGACAGAGAACTATGGCTACACCTTC.

A note on this clone: No conserved phenylalanine or tryptophan is present at the end of the CDR3, so a read error is the likely explanation. Because the CDR3's place on the DNA is in doubt, the DNA is left out and the CDR3 is given as listed by TCRdb. This chain links TRBV6-1 with TRBJ1-6. Per germline, CDR1 MNHNS and CDR2 SASEGT. The CDR3 totals 14 residues, both ends included. CDR3 protein: CASSEALRGEVLTL.

This clone has only a few counts. Additional DNA sequences in this sample encode the identical CDR3. This sequence joins TRBV28 and TRBJ1-1; D may be TRBD1 (5 bases). CDR1 and CDR2 (germline): MDHEN, SYDVKM. The CDR3 is made up of 15 amino acids. V dropped 3 bases and J dropped 5 bases, with 16 bases sitting between them. The CDR3 DNA sequence: TGTGCCAGCAGTTTGGGTCAGGGCTTTAGGACTGAAGCTTTCTTT. This codes for CASSLGQGFRTEAFF.